These 23 T cell receptor beta chains originate from one sample sequenced in a study of read filtering for tumor transcriptome and immune sequencing (dated by TCRdb to 2019 to 2021). Sequencing took place on an Illumina HiSeq 4000. TCR libraries were built from approximately 400 ng RNA with the Immunoverse kit, using molecular barcoded adaptors covering alpha/delta and beta/gamma chains. TCRdb reprocessed the public reads (quality trimming at Q25 with fastp, clone calling with MiXCR) and kept in-frame beta chains. Every distinct CDR3 protein forms one entry, paired with its most common genes and DNA. The sample table shows 45,000 to 55,000 distinct CDR3 sequences, and around 19% are seen once. The top ten constitute 15% to 17% of the sample. Sample: a population of CD138-negative cells sorted from bone marrow. This specimen's cell subset or site label, interpreted: bone marrow mononuclear cells depleted of CD138+ plasma/myeloma cells by negative magnetic selection. The receptors derive from a donor aged 40 or older with multiple myeloma.

This clonotype was counted many times. The chain has TRBV12-3 or TRBV12-4 and TRBJ1-1; D remains ambiguous. V gave up 7 bases and J gave up 11 bases, with 14 bases separating them. This CDR3 has 11 amino acids. CDR3: CASTIEGAAFF. For the CDR3, the DNA is TGTGCCAGCACCATCGAGGGCGCGGCTTTCTTT.

There are many counts of this clonotype. This chain joins TRBV24-1 and TRBJ2-3; D tentatively fits TRBD1 or TRBD2 (5 bases each). The CDR3 runs to 13 residues. The germline V gene has CDR1 KGHDR and CDR2 SFDVKD. V shed 8 bases and J shed 4 bases, with 12 bases lying between them. CDR3 sequence: CATKGPRSDTQYF. CDR3 nucleotide sequence: TGTGCCACCAAGGGACCCAGATCAGATACGCAGTATTTT.

This clonotype appeared many times. The V and J genes are TRBV7-2 and TRBJ2-5; no firm D call. This CDR3 is built from 10 residues. V was pared by 3 bases and J by 5 bases, with 1 base between. Per the germline V gene, CDR1 is SGHTA and CDR2 is FQGNSA. The DNA of the CDR3 is TGTGCCAGCAGCTTGGAGACCCAGTACTTC. Residues: CASSLETQYF. Full variable domain (remainder filled in from reference TRBV7-2 and TRBJ2-5): GAGVSQSPSNKVTEKGKDVELRCDPISGHTALYWYRQSLGQGLEFLIYFQGNSAPDKSGLPSDRFSAERTGGSVSTLTIQRTQQEDSAVYLCASSLETQYFGPGTRLLVL.

V and J are TRBV20-1 and TRBJ2-2, with D perhaps assigned TRBD1 or TRBD2 (6 bases each). CDR3 length: 15 residues. Germline assignment: CDR1 DFQATT and CDR2 SNEGSKA (reference sequence). Trimming shortened V by 8 bases and J by 0 bases, and 16 bases separated the two germline ends. CDR3 amino acids: CSYRRGTSNTGELFF. The CDR3 DNA is TGCAGTTATAGGAGGGGGACTTCGAACACCGGGGAGCTGTTTTTT.

In this sample, this clonotype turned up many times. V is TRBV20-1 and J is TRBJ2-3; 13 bases map to TRBD2. J gave up 6 bases and V 5 bases, and 8 bases lay outside the gene matches. Germline CDR1 reads DFQATT; CDR2 reads SNEGSKA (reference sequence). The CDR3 extends over 15 amino acids. In DNA form, the CDR3 reads TGCAGTGCTCCCCCACTAGCGGGAGGGCTGGATACGCAGTATTTT. This sequence encodes CSAPPLAGGLDTQYF.

This clonotype was counted at least ten times. The chain employs TRBV4-2 and TRBJ2-7; D not certain. CDR3 size: 16 residues. Trimming pared 4 bases from V and 0 bases from J, leaving 16 bases between. Germline V gene data show CDR1 as LGHNA and CDR2 as YNFKEQ. The CDR3 coding sequence is TGTGCCAGCAGCCCTCGACGTACAGCCTTCTCCTACGAGCAGTACTTC. Its translation is CASSPRRTAFSYEQYF.

This clonotype was seen at least ten times. The chain carries TRBV5-1 and TRBJ1-1; weak D call: TRBD1 (6 bases). V lost 4 bases, J lost 1 base, and 14 bases lay in between. The CDR3 spans 15 residues. Germline V gene sequence: CDR1 SGHRS, CDR2 YFSETQ. DNA for the CDR3: TGCGCCAGCAGCAATTACAGGGAAGGGAACACTGAAGCTTTCTTT. This gives the protein CASSNYREGNTEAFF. Filled out from reference TRBV5-1 and TRBJ1-1, the complete variable domain reads KAGVTQTPRYLIKTRGQQVTLSCSPISGHRSVSWYQQTPGQGLQFLFEYFSETQRNKGNFPGRFSGRQFSNSRSEMNVSTLELGDSALYLCASSNYREGNTEAFFGQGTRLTVV.

This clonotype was seen repeatedly, ten times or more. The chain employs TRBV28 and TRBJ1-1, with TRBD1 matching over 8 bases. The germline CDR1 and CDR2 sequences are MDHEN and SYDVKM. The trim removed 5 bases at V and 4 bases at J, leaving 6 bases unmatched. The CDR3 consists of 14 residues. The CDR3 DNA is TGTGCCAGCAGTGCAGGACAGGGCGGCACTGAAGCTTTCTTT. Encoded protein: CASSAGQGGTEAFF.

This clonotype was found many times. The J gene is TRBJ1-5, the V gene TRBV30, with D tentatively TRBD1 (5 bases). Germline-derived CDR1 and CDR2 are GTSNPN and SVGIG (reference sequence). CDR3 length equals 15 residues. V was cut by 0 bases and J by 6 bases, with 15 bases left in between. CDR3 amino acids: CAWSVTRDGRQPQHF. As DNA, the CDR3 is TGTGCCTGGAGTGTAACCAGGGACGGGCGTCAGCCCCAGCATTTT.

In this sample, this clonotype turned up many times. The chain is built from TRBV3-1 and TRBJ1-1; no definite D call. Trimming shortened V by 5 bases and J by 6 bases, and 19 bases separated the two germline ends. The germline V gene has CDR1 LGHDT and CDR2 YNNKEL (reference sequence). This CDR3 region has 15 residues. Written as DNA, the CDR3 is TGTGCCAGCAGCGCTTACGGGGTTTGGGAGCCTGAAGCTTTCTTT. This encodes CASSAYGVWEPEAFF.

In this sample, this clonotype turned up many times. The V gene is TRBV15, the J gene TRBJ2-3, with D possibly being TRBD1 (6 bases). V was cut by 5 bases and J by 4 bases, with 16 bases left in between. Germline V gives CDR1 LNHNV, CDR2 YYDKDF (reference sequence). The CDR3 spans 15 residues. The CDR3 here is CATSLGTDRSDTQYF. CDR3 DNA sequence: TGTGCCACCAGCCTAGGGACCGACAGGTCAGATACGCAGTATTTT.

As to this clonotype: This could be a read error, since a much larger clone is one nucleotide away. The chain combines TRBV18 with TRBJ2-1; a possible D gene is TRBD1 (6 bases). Germline loops: CDR1 KGHSH, CDR2 LQKENI. The CDR3 is 16 amino acids. DNA for the CDR3: TGTGCCAGCCCACCACCGACAGGACTGACGTACAATGAGCAGTTCTTC. The encoded protein is CASPPPTGLTYNEQFF. Filled out from reference TRBV18 and TRBJ2-1, the complete variable domain reads NAGVMQNPRHLVRRRGQEARLRCSPMKGHSHVYWYRQLPEEGLKFMVYLQKENIIDESGMPKERFSAEFPKEGPSILRIQQVVRGDSAAYFCASPPPTGLTYNEQFFGPGTRLTVL.

This chain uses TRBV25-1 with TRBJ1-1; 7 bases fit TRBD1. Germline-derived CDR1 and CDR2 are MGHDK and SYGVNS. CDR3 size: 13 residues. After removal of 6 bases from V and 3 bases from J, the junction contained 4 bases not matched to a gene. The CDR3 region is CASRQGRDTEAFF. CDR3 coding DNA: TGTGCCAGCAGACAGGGGAGGGACACTGAAGCTTTCTTT.

This clonotype has at least ten counts. DNA for the CDR3: TGCAGCGTCGCCCAATCGAGGGGCGCCTCCTACGAGCAGTACTTC. Translating gives CSVAQSRGASYEQYF. The chain employs TRBV29-1 and TRBJ2-7; D may match TRBD1 or TRBD2 (5 bases each). V lost 6 bases and J 0 bases, leaving 18 bases between the germline ends. From germline, CDR1 is SQVTM and CDR2 ANQGSEA. CDR3 length: 15 residues.

In this sample, this clonotype turned up many times. The chain links TRBV20-1 to TRBJ2-7; 10 nucleotides align to TRBD2. The CDR3 has 14 residues. V gave up 3 bases and J gave up 4 bases; unmatched junction bases: 6. The germline V gene has CDR1 DFQATT and CDR2 SNEGSKA (reference sequence). The CDR3 spells CSASQAGGRYEQYF. CDR3 in DNA: TGCAGTGCTAGTCAAGCGGGAGGGCGGTACGAGCAGTACTTC.

As to this clonotype: Its ends do not fully match the called genes, so a read error is possible. The chain combines TRBV20-1 with TRBJ2-5; D might be TRBD1 (5 bases). This CDR3 contains 12 residues. In germline, CDR1 is DFQATT, CDR2 SNEGSKA (reference sequence). The CDR3 sequence: CRAGAAQETQHF. The DNA of the CDR3 is TGCAGAGCTGGGGCAGCCCAAGAGACCCAGCACTTC.

This clonotype is categorized as medium-sized. The genes are TRBV5-6 and TRBJ2-2; 9 nucleotides line up with TRBD1. The germline gives CDR1 SGHDT, CDR2 YYEEEE. The CDR3 is 17 residues long. The V segment lost 3 bases and the J segment 6 bases; nucleotides outside the gene matches: 12. The CDR3 is CASSYPPGQGGPGELFF. In nucleotides, the CDR3 is TGTGCCAGCAGCTACCCTCCGGGACAGGGAGGACCCGGGGAGCTGTTTTTT.

At least ten counts were recorded for this clonotype. This chain connects TRBV19 to TRBJ2-1, with D tentatively TRBD2 (6 bases). The length of the CDR3 is 14 residues. The germline CDR1 and CDR2 sequences are LNHDA and SQIVND (reference sequence). The germline V and J ends were trimmed by 3 bases and 0 bases, with 6 bases remaining between them. Here the CDR3 reads CASSIGGSYNEQFF. The DNA of the CDR3 is TGTGCCAGTAGTATCGGGGGCTCCTACAATGAGCAGTTCTTC.

This clonotype was recorded at least ten times. The chain uses TRBV19 and TRBJ2-1; 11 nucleotides align to TRBD2. Trimming removed 5 bases from V and 6 bases from J; junction bases left unmatched: 3. Per the germline V gene, CDR1 is LNHDA and CDR2 is SQIVND (reference sequence). The CDR3 has 14 amino acids. CDR3 residues: CASSSLAGGNEQFF. CDR3 in DNA: TGTGCCAGTAGTTCCCTAGCGGGAGGCAATGAGCAGTTCTTC.

This clonotype has at least ten counts. V gene TRBV11-3 combines with J gene TRBJ2-7, with D perhaps assigned TRBD1 or TRBD2 (5 bases each). The CDR3 is 14 residues long. Trimming left V 6 bases short and J 4 bases short, with 16 bases between. Germline CDR1 is SGHNT and CDR2 is YENEEA. The CDR3 here is CASSLRGFGYEQYF. Written as DNA, the CDR3 is TGTGCCAGCAGTTTGAGGGGTTTCGGATACGAGCAGTACTTC.

This chain connects TRBV19 to TRBJ2-7; 8 bases agree with TRBD1. The germline V gene has CDR1 LNHDA and CDR2 SQIVND (reference sequence). CDR3 length: 14 residues. Unmatched junction bases numbered 10, after V lost 7 bases and J lost 5 bases. The CDR3 sequence: CASTGGHLRDEQYF. The CDR3 bases are TGTGCCAGTACAGGGGGCCACCTAAGGGACGAGCAGTACTTC.

This clonotype was counted many times. This chain connects TRBV10-3 to TRBJ2-1; 9 bases line up with TRBD2. The CDR3 covers 15 residues. Trimming removed 4 bases from V and 6 bases from J; junction bases left unmatched: 7. Germline CDR1 is ENHRY and CDR2 is SYGVKD. CDR3: CAISGGLAGSNEQFF. The CDR3, as DNA: TGTGCCATCAGTGGAGGGCTAGCGGGATCCAATGAGCAGTTCTTC.

Many counts were recorded for this clonotype. The rearrangement joins TRBV19 to TRBJ2-5; tentatively, D is TRBD2 (9 bases). The V end lost 6 bases, the J end lost 5 bases, and 19 bases lay between the germline ends. The germline CDR1 and CDR2 sequences are LNHDA and SQIVND (reference sequence). This CDR3 is 15 amino acids long. CDR3 sequence: CASSRGREGSETQYF. The DNA for the CDR3 is TGTGCCAGTAGCAGGGGGCGGGAGGGATCCGAGACCCAGTACTTC.